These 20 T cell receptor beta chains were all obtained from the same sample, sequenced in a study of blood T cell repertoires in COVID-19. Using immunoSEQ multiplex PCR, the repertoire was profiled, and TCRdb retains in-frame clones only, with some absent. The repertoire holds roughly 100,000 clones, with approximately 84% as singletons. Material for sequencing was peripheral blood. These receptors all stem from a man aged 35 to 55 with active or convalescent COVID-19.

The CDR3 protein is CASSLDTYEQYF. In nucleotides, the CDR3 is TGTGCCAGCTCACTGGACACTTACGAGCAGTACTTC. V usage is TRBV18 and J usage is TRBJ2-7; D is perhaps TRBD1 (5 bases). CDR1 KGHSH and CDR2 LQKENI come from the germline V gene. The CDR3 has 12 residues. V dropped 4 bases and J dropped 4 bases, with 8 bases sitting between them.

The DNA for the CDR3 is TGTGCCAGCACCCAGGGTACAGGGACGGATACGCAGTATTTT. It specifies CASTQGTGTDTQYF. V gene TRBV7-9 combines with J gene TRBJ2-3; D possibly corresponds to TRBD1 (6 bases). This CDR3 is 14 amino acids long. Germline assignment: CDR1 SEHNR and CDR2 FQNEAQ (reference sequence). V lost 7 bases, J lost 6 bases, and 17 bases lay in between.

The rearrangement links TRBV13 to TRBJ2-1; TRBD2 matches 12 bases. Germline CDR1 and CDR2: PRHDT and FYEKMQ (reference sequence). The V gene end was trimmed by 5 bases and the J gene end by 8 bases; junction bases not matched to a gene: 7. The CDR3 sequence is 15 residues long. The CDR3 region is CASSHPSGGADEQFF. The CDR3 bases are TGTGCCAGCAGCCACCCTAGCGGGGGGGCCGATGAGCAGTTCTTC.

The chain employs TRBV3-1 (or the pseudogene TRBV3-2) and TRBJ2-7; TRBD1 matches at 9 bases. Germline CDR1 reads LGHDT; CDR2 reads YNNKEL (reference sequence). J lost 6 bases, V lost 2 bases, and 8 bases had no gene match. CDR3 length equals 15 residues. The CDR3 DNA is TGTGCCAGCAGCCAACCCGGGACAGGGCTATTCGAGCAGTACTTC. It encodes CASSQPGTGLFEQYF.

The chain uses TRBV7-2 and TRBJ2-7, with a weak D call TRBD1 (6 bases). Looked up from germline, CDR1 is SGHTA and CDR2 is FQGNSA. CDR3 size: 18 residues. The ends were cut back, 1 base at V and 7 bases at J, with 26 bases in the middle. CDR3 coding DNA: TGTGCCAGCAGCTTAGTGGCGGGCGTGGGGGCGCTATCTGGAGAGCAGTACTTC. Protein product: CASSLVAGVGALSGEQYF.

CDR3 in DNA: TGTGCCAGCAGCCTACAGGGAGAGACCCAGTACTTC. Translation gives CASSLQGETQYF. The chain joins TRBV16 to TRBJ2-5; weak D call: TRBD1 (6 bases). The CDR3 is 12 amino acids. Germline CDR1 and CDR2: KGHSY and FQNENV. V was clipped by 4 bases and J by 4 bases, with 7 bases between them.

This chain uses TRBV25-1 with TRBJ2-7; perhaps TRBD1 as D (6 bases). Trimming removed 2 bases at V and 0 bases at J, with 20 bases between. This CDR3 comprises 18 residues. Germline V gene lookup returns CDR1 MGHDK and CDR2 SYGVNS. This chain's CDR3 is CASSERVGGTGSSYEQYF. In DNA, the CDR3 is TGTGCCAGCAGTGAAAGGGTCGGAGGAACAGGGAGCTCCTACGAGCAGTACTTC.

CDR3 DNA: TGTGCCAGCACAACAGGGCCGGGCGAGCAGTACTTC. This translates into CASTTGPGEQYF. The chain combines TRBV2 with TRBJ2-7, with a weak D call TRBD1 (6 bases). Germline V gene sequence: CDR1 SNHLY, CDR2 FYNNEI. The CDR3 is 12 amino acids. V was trimmed by 7 bases and J by 6 bases, leaving 13 bases between them.

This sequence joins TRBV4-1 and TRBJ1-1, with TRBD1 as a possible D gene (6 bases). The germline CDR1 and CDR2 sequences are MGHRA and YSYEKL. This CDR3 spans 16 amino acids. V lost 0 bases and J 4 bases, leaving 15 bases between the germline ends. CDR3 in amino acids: CASSQDIVQGSTEAFF. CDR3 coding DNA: TGCGCCAGCAGCCAAGATATCGTACAGGGATCCACTGAAGCTTTCTTT.

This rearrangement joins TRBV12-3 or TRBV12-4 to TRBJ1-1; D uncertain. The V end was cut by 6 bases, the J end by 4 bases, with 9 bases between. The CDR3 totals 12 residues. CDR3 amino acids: CASRTFGTEAFF. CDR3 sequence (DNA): TGTGCCAGCAGAACTTTTGGCACTGAAGCTTTCTTT.

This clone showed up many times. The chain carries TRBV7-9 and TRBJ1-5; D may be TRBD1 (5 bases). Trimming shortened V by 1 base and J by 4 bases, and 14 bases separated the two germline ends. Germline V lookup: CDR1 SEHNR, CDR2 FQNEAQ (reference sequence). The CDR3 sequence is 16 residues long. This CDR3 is CASSLDGAGWNQPQHF. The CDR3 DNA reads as TGTGCCAGCAGCTTAGATGGCGCAGGGTGGAATCAGCCCCAGCATTTT.

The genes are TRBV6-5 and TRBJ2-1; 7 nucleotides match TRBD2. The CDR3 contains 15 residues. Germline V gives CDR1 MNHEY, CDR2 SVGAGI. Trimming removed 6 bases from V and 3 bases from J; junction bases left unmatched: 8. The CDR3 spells CASRTGGLLYNEQFF. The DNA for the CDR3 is TGTGCCAGCAGGACGGGGGGACTACTCTACAATGAGCAGTTCTTC.

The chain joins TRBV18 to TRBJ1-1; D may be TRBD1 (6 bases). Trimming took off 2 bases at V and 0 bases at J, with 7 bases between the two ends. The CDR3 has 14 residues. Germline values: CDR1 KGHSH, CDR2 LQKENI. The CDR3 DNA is TGTGCCAGCTCACCAGACAGGATGAACACTGAAGCTTTCTTT. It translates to CASSPDRMNTEAFF.

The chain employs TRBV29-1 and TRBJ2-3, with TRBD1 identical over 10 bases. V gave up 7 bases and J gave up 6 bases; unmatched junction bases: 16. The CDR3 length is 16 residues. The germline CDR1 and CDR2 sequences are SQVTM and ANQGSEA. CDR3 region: CSGSPGQGVSRDTQYF. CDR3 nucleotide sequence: TGCAGCGGATCCCCCGGACAGGGGGTCTCGCGGGATACGCAGTATTTT.

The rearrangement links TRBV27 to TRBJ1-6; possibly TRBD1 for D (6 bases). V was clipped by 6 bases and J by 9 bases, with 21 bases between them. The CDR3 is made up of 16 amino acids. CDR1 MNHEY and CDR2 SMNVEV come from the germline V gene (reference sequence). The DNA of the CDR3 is TGTGCCAGCAGCTTTACACCGGGACAAGGAATTTCACCCCTCCACTTT. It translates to CASSFTPGQGISPLHF.

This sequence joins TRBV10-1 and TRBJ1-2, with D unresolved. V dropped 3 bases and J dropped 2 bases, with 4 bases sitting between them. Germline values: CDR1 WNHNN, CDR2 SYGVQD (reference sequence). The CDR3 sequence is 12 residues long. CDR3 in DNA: TGCGCCAGCAGTGACACAAACTATGGCTACACCTTC. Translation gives CASSDTNYGYTF.

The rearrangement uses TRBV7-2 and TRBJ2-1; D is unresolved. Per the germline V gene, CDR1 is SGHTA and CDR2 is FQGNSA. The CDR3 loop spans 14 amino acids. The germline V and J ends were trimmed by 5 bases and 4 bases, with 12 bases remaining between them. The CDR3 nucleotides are TGTGCCAGCAGCCCCGACACAAGTTACAATGAGCAGTTCTTC. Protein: CASSPDTSYNEQFF.

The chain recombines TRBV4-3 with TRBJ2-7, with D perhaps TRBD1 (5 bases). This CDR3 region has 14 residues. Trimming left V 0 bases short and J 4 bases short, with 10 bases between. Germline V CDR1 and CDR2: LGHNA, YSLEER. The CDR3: CASSQEWQGYEQYF. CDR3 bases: TGCGCCAGCAGCCAAGAATGGCAGGGTTACGAGCAGTACTTC.

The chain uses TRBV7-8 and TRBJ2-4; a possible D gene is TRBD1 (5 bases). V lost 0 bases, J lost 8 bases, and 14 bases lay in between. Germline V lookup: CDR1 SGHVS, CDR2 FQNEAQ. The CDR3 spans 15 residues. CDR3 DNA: TGTGCCAGCAGCTTAGCGAAGGTCCTGGGGCACATTCAGTACTTC. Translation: CASSLAKVLGHIQYF. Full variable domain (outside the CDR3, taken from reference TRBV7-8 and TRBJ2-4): GAGVSQSPRYKVAKRGQDVALRCDPISGHVSLFWYQQALGQGPEFLTYFQNEAQLDKSGLPSDRFFAERPEGSVSTLKIQRTQQEDSAVYLCASSLAKVLGHIQYFGAGTRLSVL.

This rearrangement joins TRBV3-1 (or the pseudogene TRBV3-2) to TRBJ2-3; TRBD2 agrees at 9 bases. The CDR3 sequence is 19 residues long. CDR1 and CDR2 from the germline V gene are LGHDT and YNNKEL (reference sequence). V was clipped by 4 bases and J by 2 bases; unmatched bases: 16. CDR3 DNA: TGTGCCAGCAGCCGTCGTCGCGGGACTAGCAACACTTACACAGATACGCAGTATTTT. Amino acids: CASSRRRGTSNTYTDTQYF.